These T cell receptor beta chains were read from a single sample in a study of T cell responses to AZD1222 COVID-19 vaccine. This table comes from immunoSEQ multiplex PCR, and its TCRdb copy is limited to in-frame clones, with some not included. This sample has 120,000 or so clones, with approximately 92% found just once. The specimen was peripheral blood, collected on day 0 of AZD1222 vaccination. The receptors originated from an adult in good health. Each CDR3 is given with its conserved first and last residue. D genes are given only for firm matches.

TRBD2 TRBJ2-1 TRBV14 TGTGCCAGCAGCCCTCGGCTAGCGGGAAATGGTGAGCAGTTCTTC CASSPRLAGNGEQFF
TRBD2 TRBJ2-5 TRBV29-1 TGCAGCGTGTCGGGACTAACGGACCAAGAGACCCAGTACTTC CSVSGLTDQETQYF
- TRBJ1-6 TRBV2 TGTGCCAGCAGTGAACGTCCAGTCAATTCACCCCTCCACTTT CASSERPVNSPLHF
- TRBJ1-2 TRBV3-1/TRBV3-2 TGTGCCAGCAGCCAAGGATCCGCGAGTCTTGGAGGCTACACCTTC CASSQGSASLGGYTF
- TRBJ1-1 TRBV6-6 TGTGCCAGCAGCTGGACGGAGGGCACTGAAGCTTTCTTT CASSWTEGTEAFF
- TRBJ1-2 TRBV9 TGTGCCAGCAGCGGGATGGACGCGGGGGATGGCTACACCTTC CASSGMDAGDGYTF
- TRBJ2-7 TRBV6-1 TGTGCCAGCAGTGAACCAAAGGGCTCCTACGAGCAGTACTTC CASSEPKGSYEQYF
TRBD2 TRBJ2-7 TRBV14 TGTGCCAGCAGCCAAGATGCTCGACTAGCGGGACGCTACGAGCAGTACTTC CASSQDARLAGRYEQYF
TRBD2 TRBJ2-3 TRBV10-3 TGTGCCATCAGCGGGGACAGTTCTAGCGGGGTGAGCATTGGTACGCAGTATTTT CAISGDSSSGVSIGTQYF
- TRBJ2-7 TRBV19 TGTGCCAGTAGTATCCGGGGGAACACCTACGAGCAGTACTTC CASSIRGNTYEQYF